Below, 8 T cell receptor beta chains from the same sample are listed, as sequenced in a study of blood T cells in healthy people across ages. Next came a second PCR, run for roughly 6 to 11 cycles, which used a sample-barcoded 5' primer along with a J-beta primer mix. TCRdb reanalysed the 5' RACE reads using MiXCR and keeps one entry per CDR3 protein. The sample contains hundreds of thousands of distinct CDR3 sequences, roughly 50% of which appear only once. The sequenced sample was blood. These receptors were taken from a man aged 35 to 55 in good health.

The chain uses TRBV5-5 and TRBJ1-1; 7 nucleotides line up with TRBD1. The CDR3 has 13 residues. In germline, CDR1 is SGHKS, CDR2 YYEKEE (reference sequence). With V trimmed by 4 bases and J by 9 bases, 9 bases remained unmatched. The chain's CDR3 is CASSTQHRGKAFF. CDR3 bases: TGTGCCAGCAGCACACAACACAGGGGCAAAGCTTTCTTT.

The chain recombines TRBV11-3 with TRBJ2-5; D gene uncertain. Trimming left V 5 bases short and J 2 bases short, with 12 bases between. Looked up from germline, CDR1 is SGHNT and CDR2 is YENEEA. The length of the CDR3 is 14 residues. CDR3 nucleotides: TGTGCCAGCAGCACCGATCCAGCTCAAGAGACCCAGTACTTC. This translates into CASSTDPAQETQYF.

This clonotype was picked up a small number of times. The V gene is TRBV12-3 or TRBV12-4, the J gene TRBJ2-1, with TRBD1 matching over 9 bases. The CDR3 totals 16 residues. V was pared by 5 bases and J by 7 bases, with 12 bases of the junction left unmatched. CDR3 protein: CASSNPPGQGRNEQFF. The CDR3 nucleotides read TGTGCCAGCAGTAACCCTCCGGGACAGGGACGAAATGAGCAGTTCTTC.

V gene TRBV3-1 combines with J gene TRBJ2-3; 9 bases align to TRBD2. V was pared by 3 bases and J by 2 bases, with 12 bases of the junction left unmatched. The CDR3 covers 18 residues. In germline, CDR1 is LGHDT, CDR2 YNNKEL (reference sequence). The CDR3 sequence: CASSQAGTSPSFTDTQYF. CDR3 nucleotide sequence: TGTGCCAGCAGCCAGGCCGGGACTAGCCCTAGCTTCACAGATACGCAGTATTTT.

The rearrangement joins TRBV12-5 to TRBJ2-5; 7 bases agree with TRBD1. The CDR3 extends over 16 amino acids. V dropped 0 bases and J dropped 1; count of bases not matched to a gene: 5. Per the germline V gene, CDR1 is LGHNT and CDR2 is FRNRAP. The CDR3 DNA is TGTGCTAGTGGTTTGGTACAGGGGAAGCCCCAAGAGACCCAGTACTTC. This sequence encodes CASGLVQGKPQETQYF.

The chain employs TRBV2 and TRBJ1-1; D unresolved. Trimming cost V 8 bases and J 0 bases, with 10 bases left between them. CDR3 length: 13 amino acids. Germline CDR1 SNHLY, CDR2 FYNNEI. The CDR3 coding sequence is TGTGCCAGCTTGGGCAGAATGAACACTGAAGCTTTCTTT. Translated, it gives CASLGRMNTEAFF.

CDR3 residues: CASSFGAGGDTQYF. The DNA of the CDR3 is TGTGCCAGCAGTTTCGGCGCGGGAGGAGATACGCAGTATTTT. V gene TRBV27 combines with J gene TRBJ2-3; TRBD2 agrees at 8 bases. Trimming cost V 3 bases and J 5 bases; bases outside gene matches: 4. The CDR3 totals 14 residues. The germline V gene has CDR1 MNHEY and CDR2 SMNVEV (reference sequence).

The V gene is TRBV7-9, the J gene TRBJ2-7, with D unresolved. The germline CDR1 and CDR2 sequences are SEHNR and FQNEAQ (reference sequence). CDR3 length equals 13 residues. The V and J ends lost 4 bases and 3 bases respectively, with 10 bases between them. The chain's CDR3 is CASSSLGNYEQYF. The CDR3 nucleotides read TGTGCCAGCAGCTCGTTGGGGAACTACGAGCAGTACTTC. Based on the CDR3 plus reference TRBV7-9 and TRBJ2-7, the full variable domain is DTGVSQNPRHKITKRGQNVTFRCDPISEHNRLYWYRQTLGQGPEFLTYFQNEAQLEKSRLLSDRFSAERPKGSFSTLEIQRTEQGDSAMYLCASSSLGNYEQYFGPGTRLTVT.